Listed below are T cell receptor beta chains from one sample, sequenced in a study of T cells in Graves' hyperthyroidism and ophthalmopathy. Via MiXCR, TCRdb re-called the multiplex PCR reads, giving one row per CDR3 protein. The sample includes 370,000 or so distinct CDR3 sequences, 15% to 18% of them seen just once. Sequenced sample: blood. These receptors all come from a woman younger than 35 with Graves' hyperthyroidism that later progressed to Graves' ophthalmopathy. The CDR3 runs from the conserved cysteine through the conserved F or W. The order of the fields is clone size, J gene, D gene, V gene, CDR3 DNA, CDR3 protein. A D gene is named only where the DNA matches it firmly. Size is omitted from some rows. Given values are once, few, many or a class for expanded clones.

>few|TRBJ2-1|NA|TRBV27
TGTGCCAGCAGTTTATACGGGGGGCTATACAATGAGCAGTTCTTC
CASSLYGGLYNEQFF
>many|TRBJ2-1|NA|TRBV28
TGTGCCAGCAGTTTCCCTCATTTGGGGCTCCCCCGGCCCAATTTGAGTGAGCAGTTCTTC
CASSFPHLGLPRPNLSEQFF
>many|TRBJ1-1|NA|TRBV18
TGTGCCAGCTCCCGGGTGAACACTGAAGCTTTCTTT
CASSRVNTEAFF
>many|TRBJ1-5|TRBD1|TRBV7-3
TGTGCCAGCAGCACAAACAGGGGAAAGGGCAATCAGCCCCAGCATTTT
CASSTNRGKGNQPQHF
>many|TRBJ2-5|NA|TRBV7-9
TGTGCCAGCAGCTTTACACAGGAGACCCAGTACTTC
CASSFTQETQYF
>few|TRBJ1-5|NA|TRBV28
TGTGCCAGCAGTTCCCCAGGGGAGGGGAGCAATCAGCCCCAGCATTTT
CASSSPGEGSNQPQHF
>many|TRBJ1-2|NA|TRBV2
TGTGCCAGCAGTGGAACCGGCTATAACTATGGCTACACCTTC
CASSGTGYNYGYTF
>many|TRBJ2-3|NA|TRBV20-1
TGCAGTGCTAGAATACTAGATACGCAGTATTTT
CSARILDTQYF
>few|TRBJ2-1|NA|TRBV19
TGTGCCAGTAGTATAGTGGGAAGGAATGAGCAGTTCTTC
CASSIVGRNEQFF
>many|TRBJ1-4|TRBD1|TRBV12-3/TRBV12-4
TGTGCCAGCAGCCTAAGCACCTACAGGGGGAAACTGTTTTTT
CASSLSTYRGKLFF
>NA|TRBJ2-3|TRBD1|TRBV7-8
TGTGCCAGCAGCTTAGCGCATAGAGAGGACAGGGCCACAGATACGCAGTATTTT
CASSLAHREDRATDTQYF
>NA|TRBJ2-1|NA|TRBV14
TGTGCCAGCAGCCTTTGGACTTCTCTCAATGAGCAGTTCTTC
CASSLWTSLNEQFF
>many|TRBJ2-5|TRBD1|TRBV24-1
TGTGCCACCAGCGACGGACAGGGGTACGAGACCCAGTACTTC
CATSDGQGYETQYF
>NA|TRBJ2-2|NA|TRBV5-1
TGCGCCAGCAGCTTGCCCGCTTGGGGGAAGAACACCGGGGAGCTGTTTTTT
CASSLPAWGKNTGELFF
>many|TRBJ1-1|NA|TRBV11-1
TGTGCCAGCAGCTTAAGCGGCAGGGGAGGCACTGAAGCTTTCTTT
CASSLSGRGGTEAFF
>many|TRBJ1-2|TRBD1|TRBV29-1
TGCAGCGTCGATGGGGACAGGGGGCCCTATGGCTACACCTTC
CSVDGDRGPYGYTF
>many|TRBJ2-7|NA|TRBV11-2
TGTGCCAGCAGCTTAGATCCCGGAAACTACGAGCAGTACTTC
CASSLDPGNYEQYF
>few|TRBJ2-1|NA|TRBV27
TGTGCCAGCAGCGGGACTCCATCCTACAATGAGCAGTTCTTC
CASSGTPSYNEQFF
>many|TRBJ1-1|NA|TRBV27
TGTGCCAGCAGTTCTCAAACAGGGACTTGGGGCACTGAAGCTTTCTTT
CASSSQTGTWGTEAFF
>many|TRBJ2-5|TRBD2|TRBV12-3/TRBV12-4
TGTGCCAGCACTAGCGGGAGATCTCAAGAGACCCAGTACTTC
CASTSGRSQETQYF
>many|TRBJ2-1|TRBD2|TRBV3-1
TGTGCCAGCAGCTCCCCGGGACTAGGGGAGGATGAGCAGTTCTTC
CASSSPGLGEDEQFF
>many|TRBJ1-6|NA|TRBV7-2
TGTGCCAGCAGCAACACAGGGATCAATTCACCCCTCCACTTT
CASSNTGINSPLHF
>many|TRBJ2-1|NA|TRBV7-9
TGTGCCAGCAAGCTAGCCGGAGAGGGTCCCTACAATGAGCAGTTCTTC
CASKLAGEGPYNEQFF
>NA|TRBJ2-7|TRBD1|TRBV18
TGTGCCAGCTCAGGGGACAGTTCCCACGAGCAGTACTTC
CASSGDSSHEQYF
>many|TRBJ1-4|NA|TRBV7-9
TGTGCCAGCAGCTTACAGGGCGCGTCAGGGGAAAAACTGTTTTTT
CASSLQGASGEKLFF